Detailed here is one T cell receptor beta chain. The target of this receptor is not known. Qualities for individual bases were not recorded, and no much larger clone is one base off. Hyperthyroidism patients were newly diagnosed, with disease duration under 2 months, and aged 18 to 65 years. Patients with other autoimmune diseases, uncontrolled infections, pregnancy or lactation were excluded from the study. Diagnosis relied on clinical symptoms, serum thyroxine, TRAb, thyroid ultrasound and orbital computed tomography. Total RNA was extracted using Trizol reagent, and RNA quality was checked on an Agilent 2100 Bioanalyzer. The data originate from a study of Graves' ophthalmopathy and Graves' hyperthyroidism (dated by TCRdb to 2017 to 2018). With regard to the full study: Stable hyperthyroidism was defined as no progression to ophthalmopathy within 18 months of follow-up. An independent validation cohort comprised some 18 hyperthyroidism patients and 17 patients who later progressed from hyperthyroidism to ophthalmopathy. In total, around 130 blood samples were TCR-sequenced: around 42 ophthalmopathy, roughly 80 hyperthyroidism and some 17 hyperthyroidism-to-ophthalmopathy patients. After sampling, hyperthyroidism patients received methimazole starting at 30 mg daily, and ophthalmopathy patients received high-dose intravenous methylprednisolone. TCR beta repertoire signatures were used to distinguish Graves' ophthalmopathy from Graves' hyperthyroidism and to predict progression to ophthalmopathy. In five or six hyperthyroidism patients, T-cell repertoires of thyroid tissue and blood were compared. To explore V-J signatures that distinguish ophthalmopathy from hyperthyroidism, a discovery set of around 100 patients was enrolled, made up of 40 to 45 with ophthalmopathy and 57 with stable hyperthyroidism.

For repertoire sequencing, TCR beta CDR3 regions were amplified from RNA transcripts. HTBI primers and the Qiagen OneStep RT-PCR kit were used in a first-round RT-PCR, which was followed by a second-round multiplex PCR, size selection and purification. The libraries underwent paired-end sequencing with 100 bp reads on an Illumina HiSeq2000. The source study handled its data this way. SOAPnuke was used for read processing, and reads with adapters, uncalled bases, a mean Phred below 15, or no exact constant-primer or identifier match were discarded. High-quality paired reads were merged with COPE v1.2.5. Clonotypes were defined as unique nucleotide sequences and were aligned to IMGT TRB V, D and J references using MiTCR v1.1. The analysis was limited to V-J combinations with a frequency above 0.0001, which together covered 98% to 99.2% of repertoires. For each V-J combination, a TCR clonal expansion and chaos score was defined as F50 clonal expansion divided by the chaos observed in the TCRdist matrix. Welch's t-statistics and random forest were used to narrow the features down to around twelve V-J combinations, which were then fed into a naive Bayes classifier. The Morisita-Horn index was used to measure how similar the thyroid and blood repertoires were. In-frame beta chains were kept once TCRdb had trimmed the public reads at Q25 with fastp and called clones with MiXCR. Rows merge per CDR3 protein into single entries with the most common DNA and genes. The V and J calls come from TCRdb's annotation, not from the publication. In this sample the table shows over a million distinct CDR3 sequences, 35% to 40% of which occur a single time. Together, the top ten hold around 10% of the sample.

From cysteine to phenylalanine, the CDR3 is 18 amino acids long. Left in the record is the CDR3 DNA by itself, 54 bases read in frame from the first base. V gives up 0 bases and J gives up 5 bases, and the segment between their germline ends measures 22 bases. CDR1 and CDR2, per the germline V gene, are MNHEY and SVGEGT. What the research found in general, with its limitations: In cross-validation, the 13-signature model distinguished ophthalmopathy from stable hyperthyroidism with just over 85% sensitivity and around 82% specificity, and in the test set the corresponding values were 80% and 75%. Most expanded thyroid clonotypes with a frequency above 0.001 also appeared in blood, which suggests that blood repertoires may reflect the immune response in the thyroid. No statistical method was used to predetermine the sample size, and group allocation was not hidden from the investigators. In validation, the model predicted ophthalmopathy progression with 55% to 71% sensitivity and around 72% specificity; 12 predicted patients were CT-confirmed with GO in a median of around 6 months.

The clonotype was recovered from an adult man with Graves' hyperthyroidism. The specimen was peripheral blood or thyroid tissue (not recorded which). The rearranged segments are TRBV6-2 or TRBV6-3 and TRBJ2-5, with a tentative D gene TRBD1 over 6 matching bases. The bases are TGTGCCAGCAGTTACTCGAGAGCCTCGGGCAGGGGTCGGGAGACCCAGTACTTC. It translates to CASSYSRASGRGRETQYF.